Listed below are T cell receptor beta chains from one sample, sequenced in a study of somatic mutations in cytotoxic T cells in rheumatoid arthritis. This table comes from immunoSEQ multiplex PCR, and its TCRdb copy is limited to in-frame clones, with some not included. The data show around 29,000 clones, approximately 85% seen once. The sample was CD8+ T cells sorted from blood. These receptors were taken from an adult with rheumatoid arthritis. Each CDR3 is given with its conserved first and last residue. Each record gives: V gene, J gene, D gene, clone size, CDR3 DNA, CDR3 protein. The D gene is left open where the match is weak. Clone size is not always given. Where it is, it says once, few, many or a class for expanded clones.

>TRBV5-4|TRBJ1-2|NA|NA
TGTGCCAGCAGCTTGTATGGGGCGTTCGGTAACTATGGCTACACCTTC
CASSLYGAFGNYGYTF
>TRBV6-5|TRBJ2-4|TRBD1|NA
TGTGCCAGCAGTCACAGGGGGATGAACATTCAGTACTTC
CASSHRGMNIQYF
>TRBV29-1|TRBJ1-1|NA|NA
TGCAGCGTTGATATCGGCAGCATGAACACTGAAGCTTTCTTT
CSVDIGSMNTEAFF
>TRBV4-3|TRBJ1-1|NA|NA
TGCGCCAGCAGCCAAGGGTCCCCCACTGAAGCTTTCTTT
CASSQGSPTEAFF
>TRBV19|TRBJ1-1|NA|NA
TGTGCCAGTAGTATAATAATCCGGACAGCCCATGCTGAAGCTTTCTTT
CASSIIIRTAHAEAFF
>TRBV5-1|TRBJ2-7|NA|few
TGCGCCAGCAGCGCGGGACGGAGAGGCGAGCAGTACTTC
CASSAGRRGEQYF
>TRBV29-1|TRBJ2-7|TRBD2|NA
TGCAGCGTTGAAACCCGGGGGGGATACGAGCAGTACTTC
CSVETRGGYEQYF
>TRBV6-4|TRBJ2-3|TRBD1|NA
TGTGCCAGCAGTGCTTCGACAGGGGAGACAGATACGCAGTATTTT
CASSASTGETDTQYF
>TRBV19|TRBJ1-3|TRBD1|NA
TGTGCCAGTAGTATCACCAGGGGGAACTCTGGAAACACCATATATTTT
CASSITRGNSGNTIYF
>TRBV10-2|TRBJ1-5|NA|NA
TGCGCCAGCAGTGAATCCCTTGACTGGAATCAGCCCCAGCATTTT
CASSESLDWNQPQHF
>TRBV6-1|TRBJ1-1|TRBD1|once
TGTGCCAGCAGTGCGATTGGTCAGGGGGAGGCGTACACTGAAGCTTTCTTT
CASSAIGQGEAYTEAFF
>TRBV29-1|TRBJ1-2|NA|once
TGCAGCGTTGAATTTGTACAGAACTATGGCTACACCTTC
CSVEFVQNYGYTF
>TRBV5-1|TRBJ2-7|NA|few
TGCGCCAGCACTACTTATTCGCGGGACCGGCCGGATGAGCAGTACTTC
CASTTYSRDRPDEQYF
>TRBV10-1|TRBJ1-4|NA|few
TGCGCCAGTAGCAGGGTCCTTAATGAAAAACTGTTTTTT
CASSRVLNEKLFF
>TRBV9|TRBJ2-7|NA|NA
TGTGCCAGCAGCCCCCCTGACCGGTACGAGCAGTACTTC
CASSPPDRYEQYF
>TRBV9|TRBJ2-3|NA|NA
TGTGCCAGCAGCGCCTATACAGATACGCAGTATTTT
CASSAYTDTQYF
>TRBV7-2|TRBJ2-6|NA|NA
TGTGCCAGCAGCTTAGAGCTGAATCCTTCTGGGGCCAACGTCCTGACTTTC
CASSLELNPSGANVLTF
>TRBV16|TRBJ1-5|NA|NA
TGTGCCAGCAGCCAATCGGGCGCGATCAATCAGCCCCAGCATTTT
CASSQSGAINQPQHF
>TRBV5-1|TRBJ1-1|NA|NA
TGCGCCAGCAGCTTTCTAGCCTCGACAGCTGAAGCTTTCTTT
CASSFLASTAEAFF
>TRBV29-1|TRBJ1-3|NA|NA
TGCAGCGTTGAGGGGTCGGAAATTTCCTCCTCTGGAAACACCATATATTTT
CSVEGSEISSSGNTIYF
>TRBV7-2|TRBJ2-7|NA|NA
TGTGCCAGCAGCTTAGCCACGGGGGTCTCCTACGAGCAGTACTTC
CASSLATGVSYEQYF
>TRBV27|TRBJ2-7|NA|few
TGTGCCAGCTCTCCAGGGAGTAGCTCCTACGAGCAGTACTTC
CASSPGSSSYEQYF
>TRBV21-1|TRBJ2-6|NA|NA
TGTGCCAGCAGCAAAATGGGGTCTGGGGCCAACGTCCTGACTTTC
CASSKMGSGANVLTF
>TRBV27|TRBJ1-1|NA|NA
TGTGCCAGCAGTGAAGGGACCCTAATTAACACTGAAGCTTTCTTT
CASSEGTLINTEAFF
>TRBV11-2|TRBJ1-2|NA|NA
TGTGCCAGCAGCCCCCGGGACATCTATGGCTACACCTTC
CASSPRDIYGYTF
>TRBV6-1|TRBJ2-5|NA|once
TGTGCCAGCAGTGCAGGACAGTTCCAAGAGACCCAGTACTTC
CASSAGQFQETQYF
>TRBV6-9|TRBJ2-7|NA|NA
TGTGCCAGCCAGGGAGGGGGGAACGAGCAGTACTTC
CASQGGGNEQYF